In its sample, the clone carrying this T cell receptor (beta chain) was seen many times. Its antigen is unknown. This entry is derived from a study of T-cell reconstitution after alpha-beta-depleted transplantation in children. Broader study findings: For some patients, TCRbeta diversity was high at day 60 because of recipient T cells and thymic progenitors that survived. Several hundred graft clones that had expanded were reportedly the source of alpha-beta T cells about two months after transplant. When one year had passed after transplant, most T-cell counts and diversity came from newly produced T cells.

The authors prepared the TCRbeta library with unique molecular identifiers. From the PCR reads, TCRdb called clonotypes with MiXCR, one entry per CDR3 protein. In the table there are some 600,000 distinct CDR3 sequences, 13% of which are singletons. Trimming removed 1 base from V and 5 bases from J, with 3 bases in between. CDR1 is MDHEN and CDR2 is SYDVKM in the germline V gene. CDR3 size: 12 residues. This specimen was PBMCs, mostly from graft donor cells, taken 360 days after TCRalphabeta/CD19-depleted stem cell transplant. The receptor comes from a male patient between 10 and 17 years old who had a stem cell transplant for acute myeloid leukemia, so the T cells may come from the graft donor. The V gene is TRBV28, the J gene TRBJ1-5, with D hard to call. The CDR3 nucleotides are TGTGCCAGCAGTTTATTGCATCAGCCCCAGCATTTT. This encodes CASSLLHQPQHF.